These T cell receptor beta chains were read from a single sample in a study of shared clonotypes between healthy human individuals. Clones were read by immunoSEQ multiplex PCR, and TCRdb kept only the in-frame ones, dropping some. The table includes about 1,500,000 clones, around 97% detected once. Source material: naive CD4+ T cells sorted from blood. The source of these receptors is a man younger than 45 in good health. CDR3s include the opening cysteine and the closing phenylalanine or tryptophan. D genes are given only for firm matches. Expanded clones get a size class; other rows say once, few or many, or leave the size out.

abundance	v_gene	d_gene	j_gene	CDR3aa	CDR3nt
.	TRBV2	.	TRBJ2-1	CASSGNGWEQFF	TGTGCCAGCAGTGGGAACGGGTGGGAGCAGTTCTTC
.	TRBV19	.	TRBJ2-7	CASSIGRGSYEQYF	TGTGCCAGTAGTATAGGTAGGGGTTCCTACGAGCAGTACTTC
.	TRBV21-1	.	TRBJ2-7	CASSNGGDRECSYEQYF	TGTGCCAGCAGCAATGGGGGGGACAGGGAATGCTCCTACGAGCAGTACTTC
.	TRBV7-3	TRBD1	TRBJ1-2	CASSLGTGTPRSFAF	TGTGCCAGCAGCCTTGGGACAGGGACGCCTCGGTCGTTTGCCTTC
.	TRBV15	TRBD2	TRBJ2-3	CATSKEPPGLAMGTDTQYF	TGTGCCACCAGCAAAGAACCCCCGGGACTAGCGATGGGCACAGATACGCAGTATTTT
.	TRBV5-1	.	TRBJ2-5	CASSLRTTQETQYF	TGCGCCAGCAGCTTGAGGACTACACAAGAGACCCAGTACTTC
.	TRBV11-2	.	TRBJ1-3	CASSLGWGQIGNTIYF	TGTGCCAGCAGCTTAGGATGGGGGCAGATTGGAAACACCATATATTTT
.	TRBV19	.	TRBJ1-5	CASKGLRYSNQPQHF	TGTGCCAGCAAGGGGCTCCGGTATAGCAATCAGCCCCAGCATTTT
.	TRBV5-1	.	TRBJ2-6	CASRRDSGANVLTF	TGCGCCAGCAGACGGGATTCTGGGGCCAACGTCCTGACTTTC
.	TRBV5-4	.	TRBJ2-1	CASSLTLRNEQFF	TGTGCCAGCAGCTTGACCCTTCGGAATGAGCAGTTCTTC
.	TRBV5-1	.	TRBJ2-3	CASSLVPGDTQYF	TGCGCCAGCAGCTTGGTCCCAGGAGATACGCAGTATTTT
.	TRBV10-2	.	TRBJ2-7	CASARENYEQYF	TGCGCCAGCGCACGGGAAAACTACGAGCAGTACTTC
.	TRBV14	.	TRBJ2-7	CASSQNTGLWTVSEQYF	TGTGCCAGCAGCCAAAACACAGGTTTATGGACGGTTTCCGAGCAGTACTTC
.	TRBV15	.	TRBJ2-2	CATSRVVGSLLLGTGELFF	TGTGCCACCAGCAGAGTCGTGGGGAGTTTATTATTAGGCACCGGGGAGCTGTTTTTT
.	TRBV18	.	TRBJ2-1	CASSPGFTNNEQFF	TGTGCCAGCTCACCGGGTTTTACCAACAATGAGCAGTTCTTC
.	TRBV7-2	.	TRBJ2-5	CASSTQVEETQYF	TGTGCCAGCAGTACCCAGGTGGAAGAGACCCAGTACTTC
.	TRBV28	TRBD1	TRBJ2-5	CASSLVDRGQETQYF	TGTGCCAGCAGTTTAGTGGACAGGGGACAAGAGACCCAGTACTTC
.	TRBV28	TRBD1	TRBJ1-5	CASSVNQGAHQPQHF	TGTGCCAGCAGTGTCAACCAGGGGGCGCATCAGCCCCAGCATTTT
.	TRBV7-6	.	TRBJ1-1	CASSQAFF	TGTGCCAGCAGCCAAGCTTTCTTT
once	TRBV27	.	TRBJ2-2	CASSLIPQDITGELFF	TGTGCCAGCAGTTTAATACCACAGGACATAACCGGGGAGCTGTTTTTT
.	TRBV5-4	.	TRBJ1-1	CASSLGGRMDTEAFF	TGTGCCAGCAGCTTAGGGGGGCGCATGGACACTGAAGCTTTCTTT
.	TRBV28	.	TRBJ2-7	CASSLRPRDRYEQYF	TGTGCCAGCAGTTTACGACCCCGGGATCGATACGAGCAGTACTTC
.	TRBV10-1	.	TRBJ1-3	CASSAGEEVNTIYF	TGCGCCAGCAGTGCGGGGGAAGAAGTAAACACCATATATTTT
.	TRBV10-3	TRBD2	TRBJ2-1	CAITKTSGIEQFF	TGTGCCATCACAAAGACTAGCGGGATTGAGCAGTTCTTC
.	TRBV18	.	TRBJ2-3	CASSPDSTDTQYF	TGTGCCAGCTCACCTGATAGCACAGATACGCAGTATTTT
.	TRBV6-5	.	TRBJ2-1	CASSYMAFGNEQFF	TGTGCCAGCAGTTACATGGCGTTTGGCAATGAGCAGTTCTTC
.	TRBV27	TRBD2	TRBJ2-1	CASSQGTSGRYRNEQFF	TGTGCCAGCAGTCAGGGGACTAGCGGGAGGTATCGCAATGAGCAGTTCTTC
.	TRBV10-2	TRBD2	TRBJ2-3	CASSTAGTSGLSTDTQYF	TGCGCCAGCAGTACGGCCGGGACTAGCGGGCTGAGCACAGATACGCAGTATTTT
.	TRBV7-9	.	TRBJ2-1	CASSRILENEQFF	TGTGCCAGCAGCCGTATACTAGAAAATGAGCAGTTCTTC
.	TRBV28	.	TRBJ1-1	CASRLTGSEAFF	TGTGCCAGCAGGCTCACAGGGTCTGAAGCTTTCTTT
.	TRBV19	.	TRBJ1-2	CASKQAGAAYGYTF	TGTGCCAGTAAGCAGGCAGGCGCTGCCTATGGCTACACCTTC
.	TRBV6-5	.	TRBJ2-7	CASSYSWGSSYEQYF	TGTGCCAGCAGTTACTCGTGGGGAAGCTCCTACGAGCAGTACTTC
.	TRBV7-3	TRBD2	TRBJ2-7	CASSPNGGFYEQYF	TGTGCCAGCAGCCCTAACGGGGGGTTCTACGAGCAGTACTTC
.	TRBV11-2	.	TRBJ1-1	CASSPTDGGGTEAFF	TGTGCCAGCAGCCCAACCGACGGGGGAGGAACTGAAGCTTTCTTT
.	TRBV5-1	TRBD1	TRBJ2-3	CASSPGTGGPDTQYF	TGCGCCAGCAGCCCTGGGACAGGCGGTCCAGATACGCAGTATTTT
.	TRBV7-3	TRBD2	TRBJ2-2	CASSLAGGPGTGELFF	TGTGCCAGCAGCCTAGCGGGAGGGCCGGGCACCGGGGAGCTGTTTTTT
.	TRBV4-2	TRBD2	TRBJ2-1	CASSASGRVQTGEQFF	TGTGCCAGCAGCGCATCCGGGAGGGTTCAGACTGGTGAGCAGTTCTTC
.	TRBV2	TRBD2	TRBJ2-7	CAKRGGPMSGSSYEQYF	TGTGCCAAAAGGGGGGGACCGATGAGCGGGAGCTCCTACGAGCAGTACTTC
.	TRBV9	TRBD1	TRBJ2-3	CASKRDSYTDTQYF	TGTGCCAGCAAAAGGGACAGCTACACAGATACGCAGTATTTT
.	TRBV7-3	.	TRBJ2-1	CASSLGLYNEQFF	TGTGCCAGCAGCTTAGGGCTTTACAATGAGCAGTTCTTC
few	TRBV19	.	TRBJ2-3	CASSNTDTQYF	TGTGCCAGTAGTAACACAGATACGCAGTATTTT
once	TRBV5-1	.	TRBJ2-3	CASRGGIDLTDTQYF	TGCGCCAGCCGTGGTGGCATCGACCTCACAGATACGCAGTATTTT
.	TRBV7-9	.	TRBJ1-1	CASSPGRKAFF	TGTGCCAGCAGCCCAGGAAGGAAGGCTTTCTTT